This TCR beta chain came from a study of blood T cell repertoires in COVID-19. The CDR3 is 13 amino acids. Trimming pared 3 bases from V and 9 bases from J, leaving 12 bases between. Germline loops: CDR1 GTSNPN, CDR2 SVGIG (reference sequence). Profiling relied on immunoSEQ multiplex PCR, and the TCRdb table lists in-frame clones only, not all of them. Among about 120,000 clones listed, 80% to 90% were seen once. Sequencing was performed on peripheral blood. V and J are TRBV30 and TRBJ1-6; D perhaps matches TRBD1 (5 bases). This sequence was found in a woman aged 50 to 65 with acute or convalescent COVID-19. CDR3 nucleotides: TGTGCCTGGAGGTTACAGGATGGTTCACCCCTCCACTTT. This sequence encodes CAWRLQDGSPLHF. Based on the CDR3 plus reference TRBV30 and TRBJ1-6, the full variable domain is SQTIHQWPATLVQPVGSPLSLECTVEGTSNPNLYWYRQAAGRGLQLLFYSVGIGQISSEVPQNLSASRPQDRQFILSSKKLLLSDSGFYLCAWRLQDGSPLHFGNGTRLTVT.